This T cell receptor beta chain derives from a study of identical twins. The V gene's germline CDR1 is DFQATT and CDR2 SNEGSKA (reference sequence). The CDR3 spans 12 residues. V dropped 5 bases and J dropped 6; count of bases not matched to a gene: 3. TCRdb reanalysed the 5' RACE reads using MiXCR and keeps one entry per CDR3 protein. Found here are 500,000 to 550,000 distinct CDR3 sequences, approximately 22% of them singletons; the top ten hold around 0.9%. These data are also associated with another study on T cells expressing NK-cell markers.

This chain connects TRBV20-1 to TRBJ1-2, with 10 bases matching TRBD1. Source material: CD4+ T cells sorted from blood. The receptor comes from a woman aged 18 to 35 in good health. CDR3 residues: CSAPDRGDGYTF. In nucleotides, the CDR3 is TGCAGTGCTCCGGACAGGGGGGATGGCTACACCTTC.